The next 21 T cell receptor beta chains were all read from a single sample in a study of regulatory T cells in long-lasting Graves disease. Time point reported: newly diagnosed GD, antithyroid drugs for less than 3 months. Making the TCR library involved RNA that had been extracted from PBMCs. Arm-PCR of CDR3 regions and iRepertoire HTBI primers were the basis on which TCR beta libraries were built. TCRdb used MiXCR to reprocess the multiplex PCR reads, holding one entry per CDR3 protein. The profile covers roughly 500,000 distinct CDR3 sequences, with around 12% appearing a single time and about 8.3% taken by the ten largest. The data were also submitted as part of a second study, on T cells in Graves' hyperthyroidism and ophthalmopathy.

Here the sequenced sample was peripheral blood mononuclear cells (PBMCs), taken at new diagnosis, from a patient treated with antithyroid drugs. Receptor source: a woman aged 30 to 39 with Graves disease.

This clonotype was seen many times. CDR3: CASSLLVGWSGEQYF. For the CDR3, the DNA is TGTGCCAGCAGCTTATTGGTCGGGTGGTCGGGAGAGCAGTACTTC. The chain joins TRBV11-2 to TRBJ2-7, with D perhaps TRBD2 (5 bases). The CDR3 runs 15 residues. Trimming took 2 bases from V and 7 from J, leaving 18 bases between them. Germline assignment: CDR1 SGHAT and CDR2 FQNNGV.

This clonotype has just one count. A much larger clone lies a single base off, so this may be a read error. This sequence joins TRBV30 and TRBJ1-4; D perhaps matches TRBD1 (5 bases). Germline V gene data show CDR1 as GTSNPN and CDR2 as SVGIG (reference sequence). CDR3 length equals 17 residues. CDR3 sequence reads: CTWRTGGGKGTNEKLFF. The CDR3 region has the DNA TGTACCTGGAGGACCGGGGGGGGAAAAGGAACTAATGAAAAACTGTTTTTT.

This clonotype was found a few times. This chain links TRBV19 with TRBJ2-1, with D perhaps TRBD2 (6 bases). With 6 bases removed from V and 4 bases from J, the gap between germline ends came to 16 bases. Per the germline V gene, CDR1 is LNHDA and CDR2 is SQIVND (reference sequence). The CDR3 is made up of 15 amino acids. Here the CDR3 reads CASSRRGRSYNEQFF. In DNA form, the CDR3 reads TGTGCCAGTAGCCGCCGGGGGAGATCGTACAATGAGCAGTTCTTC. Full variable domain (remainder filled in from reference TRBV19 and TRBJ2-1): DGGITQSPKYLFRKEGQNVTLSCEQNLNHDAMYWYRQDPGQGLRLIYYSQIVNDFQKGDIAEGYSVSREKKESFPLTVTSAQKNPTAFYLCASSRRGRSYNEQFFGPGTRLTVL.

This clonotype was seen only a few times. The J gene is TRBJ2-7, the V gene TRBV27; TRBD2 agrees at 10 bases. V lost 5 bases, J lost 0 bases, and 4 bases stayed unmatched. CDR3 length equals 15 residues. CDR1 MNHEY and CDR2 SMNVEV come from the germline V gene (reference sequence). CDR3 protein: CASSPEREGSYEQYF. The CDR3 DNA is TGTGCCAGCAGTCCCGAGCGGGAGGGCTCCTACGAGCAGTACTTC.

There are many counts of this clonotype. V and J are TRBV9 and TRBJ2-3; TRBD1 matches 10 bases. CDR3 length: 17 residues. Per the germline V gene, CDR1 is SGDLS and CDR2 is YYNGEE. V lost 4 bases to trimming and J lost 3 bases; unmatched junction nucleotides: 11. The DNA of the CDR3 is TGTGCCAGCAGCACCCGACAGGGGGCTGTGGAAACAGATACGCAGTATTTT. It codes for CASSTRQGAVETDTQYF.

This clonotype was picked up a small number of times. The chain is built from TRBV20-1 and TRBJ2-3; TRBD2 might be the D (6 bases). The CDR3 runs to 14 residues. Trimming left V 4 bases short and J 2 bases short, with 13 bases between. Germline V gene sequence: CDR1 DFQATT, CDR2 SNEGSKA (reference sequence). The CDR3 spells CSANMQRVTDTQYF. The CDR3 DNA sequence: TGCAGTGCTAACATGCAGCGGGTCACAGATACGCAGTATTTT.

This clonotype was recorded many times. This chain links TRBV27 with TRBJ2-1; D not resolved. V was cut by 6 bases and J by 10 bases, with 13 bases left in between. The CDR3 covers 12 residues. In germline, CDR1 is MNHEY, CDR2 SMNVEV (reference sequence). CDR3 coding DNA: TGTGCCAGCAGCCCCAGGATCTGGGAGCAGTTCTTC. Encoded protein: CASSPRIWEQFF.

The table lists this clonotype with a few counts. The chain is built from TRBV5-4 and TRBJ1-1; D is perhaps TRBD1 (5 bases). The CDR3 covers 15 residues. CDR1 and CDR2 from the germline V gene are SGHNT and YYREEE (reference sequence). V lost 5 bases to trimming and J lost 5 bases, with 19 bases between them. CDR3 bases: TGTGCCAGCAGGGGCGGGACTCTTGGTGGGACTGAAGCTTTCTTT. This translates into CASRGGTLGGTEAFF.

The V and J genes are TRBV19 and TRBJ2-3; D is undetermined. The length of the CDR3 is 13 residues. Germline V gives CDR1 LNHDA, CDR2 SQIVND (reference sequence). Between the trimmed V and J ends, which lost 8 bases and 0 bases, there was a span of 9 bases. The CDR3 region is CASLSRSTDTQYF. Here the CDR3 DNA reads TGTGCCAGTTTATCTAGGAGCACAGATACGCAGTATTTT.

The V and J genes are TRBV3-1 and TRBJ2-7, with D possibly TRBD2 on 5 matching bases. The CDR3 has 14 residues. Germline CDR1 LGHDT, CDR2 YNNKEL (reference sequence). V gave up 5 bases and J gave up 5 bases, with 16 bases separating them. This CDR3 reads CASSSNSGRNEQYF. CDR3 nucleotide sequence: TGTGCCAGCAGCAGTAACAGCGGTAGGAACGAGCAGTACTTC.

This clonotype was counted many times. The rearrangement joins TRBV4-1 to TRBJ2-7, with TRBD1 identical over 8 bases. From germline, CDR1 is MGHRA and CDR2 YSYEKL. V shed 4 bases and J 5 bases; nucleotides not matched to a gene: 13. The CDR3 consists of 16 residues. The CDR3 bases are TGCGCCAGCAGCCCCATGGGACAGGAATGGACCCACGAGCAGTACTTC. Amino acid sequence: CASSPMGQEWTHEQYF.

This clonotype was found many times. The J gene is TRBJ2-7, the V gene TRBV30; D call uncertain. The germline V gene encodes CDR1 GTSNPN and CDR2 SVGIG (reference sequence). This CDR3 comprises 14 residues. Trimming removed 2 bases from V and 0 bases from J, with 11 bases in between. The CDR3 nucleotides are TGTGCCTGGAGTAATTGGCGGAGCTCCTACGAGCAGTACTTC. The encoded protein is CAWSNWRSSYEQYF.

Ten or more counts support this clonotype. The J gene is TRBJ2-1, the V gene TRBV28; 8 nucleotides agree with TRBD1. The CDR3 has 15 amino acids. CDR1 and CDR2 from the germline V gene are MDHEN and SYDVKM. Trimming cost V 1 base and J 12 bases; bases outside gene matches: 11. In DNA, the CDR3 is TGTGCCAGCAGTTTATTCGGACAGGGTCCACAGCTGCAGTTCTTC. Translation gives CASSLFGQGPQLQFF.

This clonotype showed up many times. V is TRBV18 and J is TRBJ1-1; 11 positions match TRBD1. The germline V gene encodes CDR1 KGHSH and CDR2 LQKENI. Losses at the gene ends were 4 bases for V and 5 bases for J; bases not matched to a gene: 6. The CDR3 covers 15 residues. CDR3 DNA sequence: TGTGCCAGCTCACATGGGACAGGGGGTCGGACTGAAGCTTTCTTT. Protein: CASSHGTGGRTEAFF.

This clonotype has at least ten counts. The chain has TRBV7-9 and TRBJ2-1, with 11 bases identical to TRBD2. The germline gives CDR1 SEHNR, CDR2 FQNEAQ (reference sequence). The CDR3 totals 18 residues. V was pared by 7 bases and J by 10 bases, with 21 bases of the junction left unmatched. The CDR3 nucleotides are TGTGCCAGCAACCTCGCTAAGGGACTAGCGGCCTGGACGGCGGAGCAGTTCTTC. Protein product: CASNLAKGLAAWTAEQFF.

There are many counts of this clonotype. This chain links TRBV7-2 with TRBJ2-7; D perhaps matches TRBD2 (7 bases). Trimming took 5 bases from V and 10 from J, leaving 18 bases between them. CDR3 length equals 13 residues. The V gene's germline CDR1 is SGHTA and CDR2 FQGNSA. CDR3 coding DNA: TGTGCCAGCAGCGCCCAAAGGGGGGGACAACAGTACTTC. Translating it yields CASSAQRGGQQYF.

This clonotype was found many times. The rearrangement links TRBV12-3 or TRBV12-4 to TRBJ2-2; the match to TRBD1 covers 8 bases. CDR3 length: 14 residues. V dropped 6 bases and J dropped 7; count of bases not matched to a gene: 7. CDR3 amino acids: CASRPQGASGELFF. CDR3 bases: TGTGCCAGCAGACCTCAGGGGGCTAGCGGGGAGCTGTTTTTT.

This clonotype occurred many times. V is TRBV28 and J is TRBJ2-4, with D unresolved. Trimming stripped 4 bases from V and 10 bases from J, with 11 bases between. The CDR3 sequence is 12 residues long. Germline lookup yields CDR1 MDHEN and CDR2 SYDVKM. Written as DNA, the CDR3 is TGTGCCAGCAGTTCCAATACTGGGATTCAGTACTTC. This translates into CASSSNTGIQYF.

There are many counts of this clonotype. The CDR3 loop is CATSRDLADMMETQYF. The CDR3, as DNA: TGTGCCACCAGCAGAGATCTGGCCGATATGATGGAGACCCAGTACTTC. The chain recombines TRBV15 with TRBJ2-5; no reliable D call. Germline V gives CDR1 LNHNV, CDR2 YYDKDF (reference sequence). The CDR3 runs 16 residues. The ends were cut back, 0 bases at V and 5 bases at J, with 16 bases in the middle.

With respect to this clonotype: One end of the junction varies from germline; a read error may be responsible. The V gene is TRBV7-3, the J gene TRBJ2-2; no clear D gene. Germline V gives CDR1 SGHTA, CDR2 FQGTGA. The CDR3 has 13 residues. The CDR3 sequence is CVSSLKTDGELFF. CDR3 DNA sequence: TGTGTCAGCAGCTTAAAGACCGACGGGGAGCTGTTTTTT.

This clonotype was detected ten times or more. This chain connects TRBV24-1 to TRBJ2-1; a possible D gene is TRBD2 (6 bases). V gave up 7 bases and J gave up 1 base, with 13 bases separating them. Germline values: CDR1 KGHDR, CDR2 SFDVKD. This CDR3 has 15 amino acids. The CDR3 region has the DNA TGTGCCACCAGAGGCCGGGGGATTTCCTACAATGAGCAGTTCTTC. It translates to CATRGRGISYNEQFF.